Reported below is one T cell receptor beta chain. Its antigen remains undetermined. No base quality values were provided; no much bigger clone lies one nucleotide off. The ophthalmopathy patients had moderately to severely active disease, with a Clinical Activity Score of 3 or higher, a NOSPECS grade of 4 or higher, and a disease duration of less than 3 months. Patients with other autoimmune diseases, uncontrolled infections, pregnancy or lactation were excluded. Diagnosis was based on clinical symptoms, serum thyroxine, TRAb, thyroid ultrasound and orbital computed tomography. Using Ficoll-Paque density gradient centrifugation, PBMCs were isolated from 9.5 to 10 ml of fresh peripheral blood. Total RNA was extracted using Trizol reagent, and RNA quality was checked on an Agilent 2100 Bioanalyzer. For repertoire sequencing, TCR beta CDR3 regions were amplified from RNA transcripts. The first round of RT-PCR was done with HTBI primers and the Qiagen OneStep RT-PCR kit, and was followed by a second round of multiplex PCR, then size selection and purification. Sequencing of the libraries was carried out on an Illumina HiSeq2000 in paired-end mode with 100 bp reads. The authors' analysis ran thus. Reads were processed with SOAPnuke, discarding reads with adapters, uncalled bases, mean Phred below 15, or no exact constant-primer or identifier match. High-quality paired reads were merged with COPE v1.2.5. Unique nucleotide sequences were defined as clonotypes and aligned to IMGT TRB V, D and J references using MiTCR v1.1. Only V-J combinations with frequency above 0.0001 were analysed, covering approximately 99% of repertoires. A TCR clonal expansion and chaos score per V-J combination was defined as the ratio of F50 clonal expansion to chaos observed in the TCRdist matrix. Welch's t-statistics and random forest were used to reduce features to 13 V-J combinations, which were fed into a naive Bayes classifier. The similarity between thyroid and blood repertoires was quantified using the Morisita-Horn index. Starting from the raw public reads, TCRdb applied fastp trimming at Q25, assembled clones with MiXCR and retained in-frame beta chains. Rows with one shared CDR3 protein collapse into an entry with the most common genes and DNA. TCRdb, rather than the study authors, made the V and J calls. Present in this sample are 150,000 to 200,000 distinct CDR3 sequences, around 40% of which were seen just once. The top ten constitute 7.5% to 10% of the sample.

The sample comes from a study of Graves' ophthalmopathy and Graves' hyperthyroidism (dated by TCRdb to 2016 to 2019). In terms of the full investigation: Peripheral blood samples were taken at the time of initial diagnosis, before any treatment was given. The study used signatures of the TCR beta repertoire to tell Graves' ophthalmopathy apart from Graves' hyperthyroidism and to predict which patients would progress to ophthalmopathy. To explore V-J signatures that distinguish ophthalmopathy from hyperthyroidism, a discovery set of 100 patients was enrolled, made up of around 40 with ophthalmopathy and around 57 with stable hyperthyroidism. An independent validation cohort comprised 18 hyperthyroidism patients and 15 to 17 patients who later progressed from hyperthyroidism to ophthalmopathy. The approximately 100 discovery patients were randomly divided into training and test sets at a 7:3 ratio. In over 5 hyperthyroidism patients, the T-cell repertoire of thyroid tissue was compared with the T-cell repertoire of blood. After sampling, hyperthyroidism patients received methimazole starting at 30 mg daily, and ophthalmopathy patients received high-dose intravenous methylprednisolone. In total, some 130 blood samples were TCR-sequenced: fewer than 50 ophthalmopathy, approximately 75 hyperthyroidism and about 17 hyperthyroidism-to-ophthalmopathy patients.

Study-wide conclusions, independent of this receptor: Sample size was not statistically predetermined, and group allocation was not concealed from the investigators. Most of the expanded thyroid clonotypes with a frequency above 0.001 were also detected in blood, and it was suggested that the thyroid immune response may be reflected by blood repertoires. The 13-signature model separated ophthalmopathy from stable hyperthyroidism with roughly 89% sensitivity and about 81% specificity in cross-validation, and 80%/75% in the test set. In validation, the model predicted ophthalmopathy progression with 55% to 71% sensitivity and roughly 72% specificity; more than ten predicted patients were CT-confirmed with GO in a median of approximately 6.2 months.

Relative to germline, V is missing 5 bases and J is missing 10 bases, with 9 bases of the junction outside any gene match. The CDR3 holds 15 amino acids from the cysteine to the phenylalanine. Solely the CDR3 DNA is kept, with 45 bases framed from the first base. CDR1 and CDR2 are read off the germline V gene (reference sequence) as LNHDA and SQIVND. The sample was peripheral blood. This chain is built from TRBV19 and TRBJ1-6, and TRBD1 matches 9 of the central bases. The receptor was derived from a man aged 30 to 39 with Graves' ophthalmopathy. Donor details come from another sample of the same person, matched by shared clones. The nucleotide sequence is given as TGTGCCAGTAGTTGGCCGGGACAGGGCGTCTCACCCCTCCACTTT. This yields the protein CASSWPGQGVSPLHF.